The clone carrying this T cell receptor (beta chain) was seen a handful of times. Its antigen is currently unknown. This record belongs to a study of response to subunit inactivated influenza vaccine. Study-level findings and limits: Authors suggested each seasonal influenza vaccination recruits few new T cells.

TCRdb analysed the RT-PCR reads with MiXCR anew, one entry per CDR3 protein. Among around 520,000 distinct CDR3 sequences listed, 25% were seen once. V dropped 4 bases and J dropped 8 bases, with 8 bases sitting between them. Germline loops: CDR1 ENHRY, CDR2 SYGVKD. The CDR3 loop spans 11 amino acids. The sample in question was CD4+ T cells sorted from PBMCs, obtained 4 to 6 days after vaccination. This receptor was taken from a man aged 45-65 years who received an inactivated influenza vaccine. This rearrangement joins TRBV10-3 to TRBJ1-1, with D unresolved. The CDR3 coding sequence is TGTGCCATCAGTGGGGCCGAGGAAGCTTTCTTT. Translated: CAISGAEEAFF.